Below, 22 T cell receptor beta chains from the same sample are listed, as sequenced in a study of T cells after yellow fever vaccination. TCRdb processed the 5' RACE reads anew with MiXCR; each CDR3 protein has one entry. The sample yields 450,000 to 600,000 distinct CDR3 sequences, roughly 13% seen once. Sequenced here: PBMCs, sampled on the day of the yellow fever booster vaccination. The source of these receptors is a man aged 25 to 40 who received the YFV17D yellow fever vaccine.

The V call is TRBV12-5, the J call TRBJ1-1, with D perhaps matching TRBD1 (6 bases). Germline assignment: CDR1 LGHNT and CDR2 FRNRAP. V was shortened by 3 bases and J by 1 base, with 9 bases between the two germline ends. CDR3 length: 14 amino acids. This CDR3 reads CASGFVGQNTEAFF. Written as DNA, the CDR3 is TGTGCTAGTGGTTTTGTGGGACAGAACACTGAAGCTTTCTTT.

The CDR3 spells CASSKGEEVTDTQYF. DNA for the CDR3: TGTGCCAGCAGCAAAGGGGAGGAAGTCACAGATACGCAGTATTTT. The chain recombines TRBV21-1 with TRBJ2-3; the table's TRBD2 call for D was not verified on the DNA. TRBV21-1 is assigned pseudogene status. The CDR3 has 15 amino acids.

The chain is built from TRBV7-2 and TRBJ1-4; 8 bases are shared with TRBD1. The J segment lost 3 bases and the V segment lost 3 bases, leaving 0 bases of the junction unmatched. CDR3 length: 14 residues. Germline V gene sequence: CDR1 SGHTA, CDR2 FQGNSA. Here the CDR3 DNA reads TGTGCCAGCAGCTTGGGACAGGCTAATGAAAAACTGTTTTTT. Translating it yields CASSLGQANEKLFF.

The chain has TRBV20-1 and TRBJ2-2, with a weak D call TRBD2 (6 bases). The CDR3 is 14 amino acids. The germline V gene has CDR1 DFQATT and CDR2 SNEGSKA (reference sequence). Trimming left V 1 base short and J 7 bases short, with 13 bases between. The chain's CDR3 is CSARGSHGSGELFF. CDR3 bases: TGCAGTGCTAGAGGTTCCCACGGGAGCGGGGAGCTGTTTTTT.

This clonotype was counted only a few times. The CDR3 bases are TGCGCCAGCAGTCAAATAGGGGGCACTAATGAAAAACTGTTTTTT. Protein sequence: CASSQIGGTNEKLFF. The chain combines TRBV23-1 with TRBJ1-4; 7 nucleotides agree with TRBD1. TRBV23-1 is labeled an ORF, and its function is uncertain. Trimming at V came to 2 bases and at J to 2 bases, leaving 2 bases not matched to a gene. The length of the CDR3 is 15 residues.

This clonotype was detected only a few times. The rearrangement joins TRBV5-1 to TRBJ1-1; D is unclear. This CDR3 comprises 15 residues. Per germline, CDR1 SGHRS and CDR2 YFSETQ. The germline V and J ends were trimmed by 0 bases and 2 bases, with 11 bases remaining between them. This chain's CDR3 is CASSLVAGVNTEAFF. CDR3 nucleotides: TGCGCCAGCAGCTTGGTGGCAGGAGTTAACACTGAAGCTTTCTTT.

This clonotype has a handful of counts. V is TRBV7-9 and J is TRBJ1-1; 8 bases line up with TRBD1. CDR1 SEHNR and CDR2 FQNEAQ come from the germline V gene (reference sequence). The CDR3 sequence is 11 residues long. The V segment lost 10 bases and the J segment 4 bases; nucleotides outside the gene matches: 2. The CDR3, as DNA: TGTGCCACAGGGGGCTCCACTGAAGCTTTCTTT. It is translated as CATGGSTEAFF.

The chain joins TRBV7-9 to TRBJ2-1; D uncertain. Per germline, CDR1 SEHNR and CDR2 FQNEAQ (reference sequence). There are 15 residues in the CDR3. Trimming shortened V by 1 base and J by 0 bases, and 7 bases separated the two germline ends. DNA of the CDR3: TGTGCCAGCAGCTTAGACGGCGTCTCCTACAATGAGCAGTTCTTC. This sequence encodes CASSLDGVSYNEQFF.

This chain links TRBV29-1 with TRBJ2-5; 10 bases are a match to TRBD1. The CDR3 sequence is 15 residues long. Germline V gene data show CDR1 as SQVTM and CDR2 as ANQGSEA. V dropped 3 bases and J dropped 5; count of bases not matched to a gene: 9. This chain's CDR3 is CSVDGGTGVWETQYF. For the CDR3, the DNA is TGCAGCGTTGATGGTGGGACAGGGGTTTGGGAGACCCAGTACTTC. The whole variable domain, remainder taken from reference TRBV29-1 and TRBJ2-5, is SAVISQKPSRDICQRGTSLTIQCQVDSQVTMMFWYRQQPGQSLTLIATANQGSEATYESGFVIDKFPISRPNLTFSTLTVSNMSPEDSSIYLCSVDGGTGVWETQYFGPGTRLLVL.

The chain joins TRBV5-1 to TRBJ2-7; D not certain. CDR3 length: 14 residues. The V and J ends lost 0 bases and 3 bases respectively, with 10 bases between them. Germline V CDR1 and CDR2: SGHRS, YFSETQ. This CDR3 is CASSLGTEYYEQYF. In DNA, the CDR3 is TGCGCCAGCAGCTTGGGCACAGAATACTACGAGCAGTACTTC.

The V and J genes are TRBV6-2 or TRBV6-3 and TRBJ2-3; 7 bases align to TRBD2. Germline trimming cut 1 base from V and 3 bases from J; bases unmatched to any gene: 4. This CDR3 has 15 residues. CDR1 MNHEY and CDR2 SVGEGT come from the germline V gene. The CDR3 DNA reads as TGTGCCAGCAGTTACTACGGCGGGAGAACAGATACGCAGTATTTT. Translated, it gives CASSYYGGRTDTQYF.

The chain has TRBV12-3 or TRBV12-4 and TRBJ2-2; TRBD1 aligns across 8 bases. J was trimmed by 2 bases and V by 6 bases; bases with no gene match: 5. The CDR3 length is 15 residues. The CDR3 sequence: CASRLQGVNTGELFF. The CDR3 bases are TGTGCCAGCAGGCTACAGGGGGTAAACACCGGGGAGCTGTTTTTT.

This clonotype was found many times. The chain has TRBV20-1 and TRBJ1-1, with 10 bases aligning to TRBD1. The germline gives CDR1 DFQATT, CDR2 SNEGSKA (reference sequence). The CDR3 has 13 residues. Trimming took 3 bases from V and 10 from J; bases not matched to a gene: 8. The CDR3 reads CSASRDRGMGAFF. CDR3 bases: TGCAGTGCTAGCCGGGACAGGGGCATGGGAGCTTTCTTT.

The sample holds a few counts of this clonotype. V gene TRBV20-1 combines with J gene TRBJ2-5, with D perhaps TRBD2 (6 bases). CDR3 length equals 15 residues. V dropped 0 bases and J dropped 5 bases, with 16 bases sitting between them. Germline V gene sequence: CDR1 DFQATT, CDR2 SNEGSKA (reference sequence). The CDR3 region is CSARDLQRLEETQYF. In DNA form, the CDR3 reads TGCAGTGCTAGAGATCTACAAAGACTAGAGGAGACCCAGTACTTC.

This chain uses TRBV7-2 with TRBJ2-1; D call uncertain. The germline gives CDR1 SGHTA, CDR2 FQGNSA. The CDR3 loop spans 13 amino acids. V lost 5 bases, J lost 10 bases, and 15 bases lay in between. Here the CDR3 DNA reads TGTGCCAGCAGCCCCCGCCAGTCAGGCGAGCAGTTCTTC. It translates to CASSPRQSGEQFF.

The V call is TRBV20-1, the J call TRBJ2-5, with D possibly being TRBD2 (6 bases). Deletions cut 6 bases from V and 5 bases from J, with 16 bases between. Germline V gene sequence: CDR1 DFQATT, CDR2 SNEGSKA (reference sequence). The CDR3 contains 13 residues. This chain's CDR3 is CSANSLAQETQYF. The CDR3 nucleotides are TGCAGTGCCAACTCCCTAGCGCAGGAGACCCAGTACTTC.

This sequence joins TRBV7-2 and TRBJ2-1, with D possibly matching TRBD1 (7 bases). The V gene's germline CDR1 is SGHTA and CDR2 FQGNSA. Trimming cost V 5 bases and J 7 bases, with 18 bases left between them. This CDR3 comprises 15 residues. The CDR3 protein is CASSPAGRGRNEQFF. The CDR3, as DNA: TGTGCCAGCAGCCCAGCCGGCAGGGGGAGGAATGAGCAGTTCTTC. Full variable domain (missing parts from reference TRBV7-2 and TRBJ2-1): GAGVSQSPSNKVTEKGKDVELRCDPISGHTALYWYRQSLGQGLEFLIYFQGNSAPDKSGLPSDRFSAERTGGSVSTLTIQRTQQEDSAVYLCASSPAGRGRNEQFFGPGTRLTVL.

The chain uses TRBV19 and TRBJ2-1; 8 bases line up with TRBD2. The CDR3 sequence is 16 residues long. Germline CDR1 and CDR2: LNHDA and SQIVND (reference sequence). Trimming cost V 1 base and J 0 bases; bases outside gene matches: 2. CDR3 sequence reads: CASSIGTSSSYNEQFF. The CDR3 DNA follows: TGTGCCAGTAGTATAGGGACTAGCAGCTCCTACAATGAGCAGTTCTTC.

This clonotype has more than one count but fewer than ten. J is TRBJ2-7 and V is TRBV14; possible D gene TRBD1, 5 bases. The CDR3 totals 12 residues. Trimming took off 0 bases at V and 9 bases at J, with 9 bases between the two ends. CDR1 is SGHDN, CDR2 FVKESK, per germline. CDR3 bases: TGTGCCAGCAGCCAAGACAGGACAAGGCAGTACTTC. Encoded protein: CASSQDRTRQYF.

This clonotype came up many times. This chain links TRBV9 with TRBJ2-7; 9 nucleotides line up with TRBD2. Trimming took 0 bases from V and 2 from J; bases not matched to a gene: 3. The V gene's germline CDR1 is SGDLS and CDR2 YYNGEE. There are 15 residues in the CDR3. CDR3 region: CASSVGGTSTYEQYF. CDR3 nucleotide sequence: TGTGCCAGCAGCGTAGGGGGGACTAGCACCTACGAGCAGTACTTC.

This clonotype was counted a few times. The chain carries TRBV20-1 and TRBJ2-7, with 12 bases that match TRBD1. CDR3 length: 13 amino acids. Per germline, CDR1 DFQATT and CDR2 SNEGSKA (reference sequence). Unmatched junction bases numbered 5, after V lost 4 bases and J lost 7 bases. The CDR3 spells CSATGQGALEQYF. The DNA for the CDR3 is TGCAGTGCTACGGGACAGGGGGCGTTGGAGCAGTACTTC.

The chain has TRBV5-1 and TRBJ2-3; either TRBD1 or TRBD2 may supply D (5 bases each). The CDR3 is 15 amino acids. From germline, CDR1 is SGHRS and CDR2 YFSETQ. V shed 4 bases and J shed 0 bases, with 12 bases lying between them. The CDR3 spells CASSPGWGSTDTQYF. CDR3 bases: TGCGCCAGCAGCCCCGGTTGGGGGAGCACAGATACGCAGTATTTT.